The clone carrying this T cell receptor (beta chain) was observed a single time. Reverse transcription of extracted RNA yielded cDNA, which provided the sequencing template. The data were produced by immunoSEQ multiplex PCR, yet TCRdb's version contains in-frame clones alone and is incomplete. The sample lists fewer than 200,000 clones; around 60% were seen once. These data originate in a study of CD8+ T cells in alopecia areata. Treatment defined: oral pan-JAK inhibitor, 5-10 mg twice daily. CDR3 length: 12 amino acids. Germline lookup yields CDR1 MNHNY and CDR2 SVGAGI (reference sequence). Trimming removed 6 bases at V and 4 bases at J, with 8 bases between.

The starting material was CD8+ T cells sorted from blood, obtained at week 24, from a patient treated with tofacitinib. The rearrangement joins TRBV6-6 to TRBJ2-3; D uncertain. This receptor was obtained from a human donor with alopecia areata. CDR3 sequence reads: CASRGYADTQYF. CDR3 bases: TGTGCCAGCAGGGGCTATGCAGATACGCAGTATTTT.